A single sample is the source of the 18 T cell receptor beta chains below, sequenced in a study of T cells in Graves' hyperthyroidism and ophthalmopathy. RNA transcripts provided the source from which TCR beta CDR3 regions were amplified. Using the HTBI primer set, a first-round RT-PCR was run on the TCR CDR3. Each CDR3 protein is one row after TCRdb ran MiXCR on the multiplex PCR reads. The sample has roughly 660,000 distinct CDR3 sequences, 17% seen once. The source material was blood. Receptors originate from a man aged 45 to 65 with Graves' hyperthyroidism.

The chain couples TRBV27 to TRBJ2-3; 13 bases agree with TRBD2. CDR3 length equals 19 residues. From germline, CDR1 is MNHEY and CDR2 SMNVEV (reference sequence). J lost 0 bases, V lost 3 bases, and 9 bases had no gene match. This CDR3 is CASSFSGTSGMLSTDTQYF. In nucleotides, the CDR3 is TGTGCCAGCAGTTTCTCCGGGACTAGCGGGATGCTTAGCACAGATACGCAGTATTTT.

The chain couples TRBV18 to TRBJ2-7, with D perhaps matching TRBD1 (6 bases). Trimming took off 4 bases at V and 2 bases at J, with 24 bases between the two ends. The germline CDR1 and CDR2 sequences are KGHSH and LQKENI. This CDR3 contains 18 residues. Written as DNA, the CDR3 is TGTGCCAGCTCACTGTTTCGACCGGGACACCAGAGTGCCTACGAGCAGTACTTC. Translating it yields CASSLFRPGHQSAYEQYF.

The chain links TRBV9 to TRBJ2-1, with a weak D call TRBD2 (5 bases). Germline V CDR1 and CDR2: SGDLS, YYNGEE. CDR3 length equals 15 residues. Trimming pared 4 bases from V and 5 bases from J, leaving 16 bases between. The CDR3 is CASSLLAESHNEQFF. CDR3 bases: TGTGCCAGCAGCTTGCTAGCCGAATCCCACAATGAGCAGTTCTTC. Full variable domain (rest looked up from reference TRBV9 and TRBJ2-1): DSGVTQTPKHLITATGQRVTLRCSPRSGDLSVYWYQQSLDQGLQFLIQYYNGEERAKGNILERFSAQQFPDLHSELNLSSLELGDSALYFCASSLLAESHNEQFFGPGTRLTVL.

This clonotype was counted between two and nine times. The gene calls are TRBV19 and TRBJ2-4; 8 positions agree with TRBD1. J was trimmed by 10 bases and V by 2 bases; bases with no gene match: 7. Germline assignment: CDR1 LNHDA and CDR2 SQIVND (reference sequence). CDR3 length: 14 amino acids. The CDR3 loop reads CASSIQPGQVIQYF. CDR3 nucleotide sequence: TGTGCCAGTAGTATACAGCCGGGACAGGTTATTCAGTACTTC.

Many counts were recorded for this clonotype. The chain uses TRBV6-2 or TRBV6-3 and TRBJ2-1; no clear D gene. There are 13 residues in the CDR3. Trimming took off 2 bases at V and 5 bases at J, with 7 bases between the two ends. In germline, CDR1 is MNHEY, CDR2 SVGEGT. In DNA form, the CDR3 reads TGTGCCAGCAGTTACGTCCCAAACAATGAGCAGTTCTTC. Encoded protein: CASSYVPNNEQFF.

This clonotype showed up many times. V usage is TRBV29-1 and J usage is TRBJ2-7, with D hard to call. The CDR3 contains 12 residues. V was shortened by 6 bases and J by 2 bases, with 11 bases between the two germline ends. Germline CDR1 and CDR2: SQVTM and ANQGSEA. As DNA, the CDR3 is TGCAGCGTCTCGGCGCAGACCTACGAGCAGTACTTC. Translation: CSVSAQTYEQYF.

This clonotype was detected many times. J is TRBJ2-7 and V is TRBV7-9, with TRBD2 identical over 8 bases. Germline V CDR1 and CDR2: SEHNR, FQNEAQ (reference sequence). The V segment lost 8 bases and the J segment 2 bases; nucleotides outside the gene matches: 5. The CDR3 sequence is 13 residues long. The CDR3 region is CASQRGGPYEQYF. The CDR3 DNA follows: TGTGCCAGCCAACGGGGGGGGCCCTACGAGCAGTACTTC.

The chain couples TRBV4-1 to TRBJ1-5, with D hard to call. V was pared by 0 bases and J by 0 bases, with 12 bases between. CDR1 is MGHRA and CDR2 is YSYEKL in the germline V gene. CDR3 length: 17 residues. For the CDR3, the DNA is TGCGCCAGCAGCCAAGATCCCTCGTCGCATAGCAATCAGCCCCAGCATTTT. Translating it yields CASSQDPSSHSNQPQHF.

The chain couples TRBV15 to TRBJ1-1; the D gene is possibly TRBD1 (6 bases). Trimming cost V 6 bases and J 4 bases, with 18 bases left between them. In germline, CDR1 is LNHNV, CDR2 YYDKDF (reference sequence). This CDR3 is 15 amino acids long. The CDR3 region has the DNA TGTGCCACCAGTAAAGAGAGGACAGCAGGCACTGAAGCTTTCTTT. Its translation: CATSKERTAGTEAFF.

This clonotype has at least ten counts. This chain connects TRBV11-2 to TRBJ2-5; 11 nucleotides line up with TRBD2. There are 17 residues in the CDR3. CDR1 and CDR2 (germline): SGHAT, FQNNGV. Trimming cost V 8 bases and J 2 bases; bases outside gene matches: 13. CDR3 sequence: CASRIGLAGEGQETQYF. CDR3 nucleotide sequence: TGTGCCAGCCGAATAGGACTAGCGGGCGAGGGGCAAGAGACCCAGTACTTC.

This clonotype occurred a few times. The chain is built from TRBV30 and TRBJ1-4; D is unresolved. This CDR3 is built from 14 residues. Germline loops: CDR1 GTSNPN, CDR2 SVGIG (reference sequence). V lost 3 bases and J lost 8, with 16 bases in between. The CDR3 reads CAWSRNVRVEKLFF. The CDR3 bases are TGTGCCTGGAGCAGAAACGTACGAGTCGAAAAACTGTTTTTT.

This chain joins TRBV28 and TRBJ2-7; 8 positions match TRBD2. V shed 6 bases, J shed 7 bases, and the junction held 11 bases outside the gene matches. The CDR3 extends over 14 amino acids. Germline CDR1 and CDR2: MDHEN and SYDVKM. CDR3 sequence (DNA): TGTGCCAGCAGGCAAGCGGGAGAGTTGAGAGAGCAGTACTTC. Its protein product is CASRQAGELREQYF.

This clonotype has a count of ten or more. The rearrangement links TRBV30 to TRBJ2-5, with 9 bases aligning to TRBD1. From germline, CDR1 is GTSNPN and CDR2 SVGIG (reference sequence). This CDR3 contains 15 residues. V shed 0 bases, J shed 1 base, and the junction held 3 bases outside the gene matches. The DNA of the CDR3 is TGTGCCTGGAGTGTCGGACAGGGGTCCCAAGAGACCCAGTACTTC. Encoded protein: CAWSVGQGSQETQYF.

This clonotype was recorded once. This chain uses TRBV7-9 with TRBJ2-7; TRBD1 matches 11 bases. The CDR3 loop spans 18 amino acids. J gave up 2 bases and V 0 bases, and 9 bases lay outside the gene matches. The germline gives CDR1 SEHNR, CDR2 FQNEAQ (reference sequence). This CDR3 reads CASSLARGQGANPYEQYF. CDR3 bases: TGTGCCAGCAGCTTAGCGCGTGGACAGGGGGCTAACCCCTACGAGCAGTACTTC.

The chain has TRBV24-1 and TRBJ2-2, with 8 nucleotides matching TRBD2. Per germline, CDR1 KGHDR and CDR2 SFDVKD. After removal of 5 bases from V and 5 bases from J, the junction contained 9 bases not matched to a gene. This CDR3 comprises 16 residues. The CDR3 DNA is TGTGCCACCAGTGTTTACGGGAGGGGGAGTACCGGGGAGCTGTTTTTT. Its protein product is CATSVYGRGSTGELFF.

The chain has TRBV6-2 or TRBV6-3 and TRBJ2-2, with 10 bases identical to TRBD1. The V segment lost 5 bases and the J segment 5 bases; nucleotides outside the gene matches: 5. This CDR3 spans 15 amino acids. CDR1 and CDR2 from the germline V gene are MNHEY and SVGEGT. In nucleotides, the CDR3 is TGTGCCAGCAGTGACAGGGGGCGTAGGACCGGGGAGCTGTTTTTT. It codes for CASSDRGRRTGELFF.

The rearrangement links TRBV20-1 to TRBJ2-7; D is possibly TRBD1 (7 bases). The germline V and J ends were trimmed by 4 bases and 1 base, with 14 bases remaining between them. Germline V gene sequence: CDR1 DFQATT, CDR2 SNEGSKA (reference sequence). The CDR3 extends over 14 amino acids. This CDR3 reads CSANPTGRSYEQYF. In nucleotides, the CDR3 is TGCAGTGCTAACCCGACAGGGAGGTCCTACGAGCAGTACTTC.

Ten or more counts support this clonotype. The V call is TRBV20-1, the J call TRBJ2-7; 12 bases line up with TRBD2. Germline values: CDR1 DFQATT, CDR2 SNEGSKA (reference sequence). There are 16 residues in the CDR3. Trimming removed 2 bases from V and 4 bases from J; junction bases left unmatched: 9. The CDR3 DNA sequence: TGCAGTGCTAGACCCGTCGGACTAGCGGGATCGTACGAGCAGTACTTC. It codes for CSARPVGLAGSYEQYF.